Below, 32 T cell receptor beta chains from the same sample are listed, as sequenced in a study of T-cell memory formation after mild COVID-19. TCRdb re-called the 5' RACE reads with MiXCR, one entry per CDR3 protein. The sample records tens of thousands of distinct CDR3 sequences, roughly a sixth being singletons. Specimen: PBMCs or a T cell subset sorted from them (not recorded which). These TCRs come from an adult woman who had mild COVID-19 (a few samples of this study predate the infection). Cell type and time point are not known.

Only a few counts were recorded for this clonotype. The V call is TRBV7-9, the J call TRBJ2-2, with D tentatively TRBD1 (5 bases). The CDR3 is 14 residues long. The germline CDR1 and CDR2 sequences are SEHNR and FQNEAQ (reference sequence). The CDR3 reads CASQEGANTGELFF. CDR3 nucleotides: TGTGCATCTCAGGAAGGGGCTAACACCGGGGAGCTGTTTTTT.

This clonotype was seen more than once but under ten times. The chain recombines TRBV29-1 with TRBJ2-7, with 7 bases fitting TRBD1. This CDR3 has 13 amino acids. The ends lost 4 bases at V and 6 bases at J; junction bases unmatched: 9. Germline CDR1 SQVTM, CDR2 ANQGSEA. The CDR3 reads CSVVPQGFAEQYF. The CDR3, as DNA: TGCAGCGTTGTCCCACAGGGGTTCGCCGAGCAGTACTTC.

The V call is TRBV5-1, the J call TRBJ2-7; 8 bases line up with TRBD2. Germline V gene sequence: CDR1 SGHRS, CDR2 YFSETQ. The CDR3 is 16 residues long. V shed 3 bases and J 0 bases; nucleotides not matched to a gene: 8. The CDR3 sequence is CASSSLSSGISYEQYF. The CDR3 region has the DNA TGCGCCAGCAGCTCGCTTAGTAGCGGGATCTCCTACGAGCAGTACTTC.

The chain uses TRBV6-5 and TRBJ1-3; no reliable D call. This CDR3 spans 14 amino acids. V dropped 3 bases and J dropped 0 bases, with 6 bases sitting between them. The germline CDR1 and CDR2 sequences are MNHEY and SVGAGI. The CDR3 DNA reads TGTGCCAGCAGTTATCAAGGCTCTGGAAACACCATATATTTT. This encodes CASSYQGSGNTIYF.

This clonotype was detected a few times. V usage is TRBV11-2 and J usage is TRBJ2-1, with D possibly being TRBD1 or TRBD2 (5 bases each). The CDR3 sequence is 12 residues long. Germline V CDR1 and CDR2: SGHAT, FQNNGV. Deletions cut 7 bases from V and 9 bases from J, with 13 bases between. DNA for the CDR3: TGTGCCAGCACCACCTGGGGACCTGAGCAGTTCTTC. Its translation is CASTTWGPEQFF.

This clonotype has a single count. J is TRBJ2-1 and V is TRBV2; 9 bases line up with TRBD2. Germline lookup yields CDR1 SNHLY and CDR2 FYNNEI. After removal of 8 bases from V and 8 bases from J, the junction contained 13 bases not matched to a gene. The CDR3 consists of 15 residues. CDR3 nucleotide sequence: TGTGCCAGCGGGGCCTTAGCGGGAGTAGGGGATGAGCAGTTCTTC. Translated: CASGALAGVGDEQFF.

This clonotype showed up many times. The J gene is TRBJ2-4, the V gene TRBV7-6; 12 bases are a match to TRBD1. Losses at the gene ends were 5 bases for V and 8 bases for J; bases not matched to a gene: 4. This CDR3 contains 14 residues. The V gene's germline CDR1 is SGHVS and CDR2 FNYEAQ. CDR3 sequence (DNA): TGTGCCAGCAGCCAGGGACAGGGGGCTTACATTCAGTACTTC. Encoded protein: CASSQGQGAYIQYF.

This clonotype was seen a handful of times. The J gene is TRBJ2-7, the V gene TRBV7-9, with D tentatively TRBD1 or TRBD2 (5 bases each). The CDR3 contains 12 residues. The V end lost 5 bases, the J end lost 5 bases, and 10 bases lay between the germline ends. CDR1 and CDR2 (germline): SEHNR, FQNEAQ (reference sequence). The CDR3 region is CASSLLGDEQYF. CDR3 in DNA: TGTGCCAGCAGCCTACTAGGGGACGAGCAGTACTTC.

The table lists this clonotype with many counts. The V and J genes are TRBV5-1 and TRBJ1-1; 9 nucleotides line up with TRBD1. Germline-derived CDR1 and CDR2 are SGHRS and YFSETQ. The ends lost 0 bases at V and 4 bases at J; junction bases unmatched: 10. This CDR3 is built from 17 residues. In DNA form, the CDR3 reads TGCGCCAGCAGCTTGGAGCCACAGGGGGCGCGTGGCACTGAAGCTTTCTTT. This encodes CASSLEPQGARGTEAFF.

This clonotype was detected only a few times. The chain employs TRBV20-1 and TRBJ2-7; 9 bases match TRBD2. CDR1 and CDR2 (germline): DFQATT, SNEGSKA (reference sequence). After removal of 0 bases from V and 3 bases from J, the junction contained 3 bases not matched to a gene. The CDR3 consists of 14 residues. The CDR3 DNA reads as TGCAGTGCTAGAGAGGAGCGGGAGGTCTACGAGCAGTACTTC. Protein product: CSAREEREVYEQYF.

This chain connects TRBV4-1 to TRBJ2-7, with 8 nucleotides matching TRBD1. CDR1 MGHRA and CDR2 YSYEKL come from the germline V gene. The CDR3 loop spans 15 amino acids. V trimming: 4 bases; J trimming: 3 bases; junction bases outside the gene matches: 8. The CDR3 here is CASSPEHRGVYEQYF. CDR3 DNA: TGCGCCAGCAGCCCCGAACACAGGGGGGTCTACGAGCAGTACTTC.

This sequence joins TRBV20-1 and TRBJ2-5; weak D call: TRBD2 (7 bases). This CDR3 is 19 amino acids long. Germline-derived CDR1 and CDR2 are DFQATT and SNEGSKA (reference sequence). V gave up 0 bases and J gave up 1 base, with 24 bases separating them. The CDR3: CSARDDHSGGAGVQETQYF. CDR3 nucleotide sequence: TGCAGTGCTAGAGACGACCATTCGGGGGGCGCGGGTGTCCAAGAGACCCAGTACTTC.

The chain links TRBV20-1 to TRBJ2-5; D is undetermined. CDR1 is DFQATT, CDR2 SNEGSKA, per germline (reference sequence). The CDR3 is 14 amino acids. The V gene lost 1 base and the J gene lost 5 bases, with 14 bases spanning the gap. This chain's CDR3 is CSARGQSQGETQYF. As DNA, the CDR3 is TGCAGTGCTAGAGGGCAGTCCCAAGGGGAGACCCAGTACTTC.

This clonotype was seen a handful of times. V usage is TRBV25-1 and J usage is TRBJ2-3; tentatively, D is TRBD2 (6 bases). In germline, CDR1 is MGHDK, CDR2 SYGVNS. This CDR3 has 15 residues. The V and J ends lost 6 bases and 2 bases respectively, with 15 bases between them. For the CDR3, the DNA is TGTGCCAGCAGGGACCGGGAGCGGGCCACAGATACGCAGTATTTT. Its translation is CASRDRERATDTQYF.

The table lists this clonotype with many counts. The V call is TRBV15, the J call TRBJ1-2; no reliable D call. The germline V and J ends were trimmed by 0 bases and 5 bases, with 13 bases remaining between them. Germline values: CDR1 LNHNV, CDR2 YYDKDF (reference sequence). The CDR3 consists of 15 residues. The CDR3: CATSRDTAEMYGYTF. The CDR3 DNA is TGTGCCACCAGCAGAGATACGGCGGAGATGTATGGCTACACCTTC.

The sample holds many counts of this clonotype. The chain carries TRBV5-1 and TRBJ2-3; D is unresolved. The V end was cut by 1 base, the J end by 0 bases, with 12 bases between. The CDR3 sequence is 16 residues long. Germline V CDR1 and CDR2: SGHRS, YFSETQ. The CDR3 nucleotides are TGCGCCAGCAGCTTGCCAGCCCCCGGGAGCACAGATACGCAGTATTTT. It codes for CASSLPAPGSTDTQYF.

This clonotype was counted between two and nine times. The chain employs TRBV2 and TRBJ2-3; TRBD2 is a possible D gene (7 bases). Germline lookup yields CDR1 SNHLY and CDR2 FYNNEI. This CDR3 region has 16 residues. V lost 6 bases and J 4 bases, leaving 20 bases between the germline ends. The CDR3 nucleotides read TGTGCCAGCAGCGATCCGGGGGGCCAGTTTGCAGATACGCAGTATTTT. Translated, it gives CASSDPGGQFADTQYF.

V and J are TRBV12-3 or TRBV12-4 and TRBJ2-7, with 11 nucleotides matching TRBD1. Trimming took 3 bases from V and 8 from J; bases not matched to a gene: 9. This CDR3 comprises 15 residues. Written as DNA, the CDR3 is TGTGCCAGCAGTTTCGTGGGGGACAGGGGGGATCAGCAGTACTTC. Amino acids: CASSFVGDRGDQQYF.

The CDR3 sequence is CASSQVMTANTEAFF. The CDR3 DNA follows: TGTGCCAGCAGCCAAGTTATGACGGCGAACACTGAAGCTTTCTTT. The V call is TRBV4-2, the J call TRBJ1-1; D gene unclear. The germline CDR1 and CDR2 sequences are LGHNA and YNFKEQ. Trimming removed 1 base at V and 1 base at J, with 10 bases between. This CDR3 has 15 residues.

Ten or more counts support this clonotype. This rearrangement joins TRBV5-6 to TRBJ2-1; D call uncertain. Trimming removed 0 bases at V and 5 bases at J, with 3 bases between. Germline loops: CDR1 SGHDT, CDR2 YYEEEE. This CDR3 spans 12 amino acids. CDR3: CASSLGNNEQFF. CDR3 bases: TGTGCCAGCAGCTTGGGAAACAATGAGCAGTTCTTC.

V usage is TRBV20-1 and J usage is TRBJ1-5, with a weak D call TRBD1 (6 bases). The CDR3 sequence is 13 residues long. Germline values: CDR1 DFQATT, CDR2 SNEGSKA (reference sequence). Trimming took 5 bases from V and 6 from J, leaving 14 bases between them. Here the CDR3 reads CSASGTGSQPQHF. For the CDR3, the DNA is TGCAGTGCTTCCGGCACAGGGAGTCAGCCCCAGCATTTT.

The chain links TRBV5-6 to TRBJ2-1; TRBD2 agrees at 14 bases. Germline-derived CDR1 and CDR2 are SGHDT and YYEEEE. The CDR3 is made up of 16 amino acids. Trimming removed 3 bases from V and 5 bases from J; junction bases left unmatched: 4. CDR3 sequence reads: CASSSPGLAGDNEQFF. The CDR3 region has the DNA TGTGCCAGCAGCTCCCCGGGACTAGCGGGAGACAATGAGCAGTTCTTC.

The chain joins TRBV5-1 to TRBJ2-3, with a possible D match to TRBD2 (6 bases). CDR3 length equals 17 residues. The V gene's germline CDR1 is SGHRS and CDR2 YFSETQ. V was shortened by 0 bases and J by 1 base, with 15 bases between the two germline ends. The CDR3 DNA sequence: TGCGCCAGCAGCTTGGAGACCGAGCGGGTGCGCACAGATACGCAGTATTTT. Its translation is CASSLETERVRTDTQYF.

This clonotype has a handful of counts. The rearrangement uses TRBV6-6 and TRBJ2-2; D is ambiguous. The CDR3 runs to 16 residues. The V gene's germline CDR1 is MNHNY and CDR2 SVGAGI (reference sequence). V was shortened by 6 bases and J by 1 base, with 15 bases between the two germline ends. Here the CDR3 DNA reads TGTGCCAGCAGCCGAATTACTAAGGAGAACACCGGGGAGCTGTTTTTT. Translated: CASSRITKENTGELFF.

The chain employs TRBV11-2 and TRBJ1-1; 10 bases line up with TRBD1. CDR1 SGHAT and CDR2 FQNNGV come from the germline V gene. The CDR3 spans 20 residues. V trimming: 1 base; J trimming: 0 bases; junction bases outside the gene matches: 14. The CDR3 loop is CASSLGPGQGSTTMNTEAFF. Written as DNA, the CDR3 is TGTGCCAGCAGCTTAGGCCCGGGACAGGGGAGTACTACCATGAACACTGAAGCTTTCTTT.

V gene TRBV11-2 combines with J gene TRBJ1-1; 8 bases fit TRBD1. The V segment lost 5 bases and the J segment 6 bases; nucleotides outside the gene matches: 5. Germline assignment: CDR1 SGHAT and CDR2 FQNNGV. This CDR3 contains 13 residues. CDR3 sequence (DNA): TGTGCCAGCAGCCTCGGACAGGGTCCTGAAGCTTTCTTT. It codes for CASSLGQGPEAFF.

V gene TRBV7-9 combines with J gene TRBJ2-5, with TRBD2 matching over 13 bases. Germline assignment: CDR1 SEHNR and CDR2 FQNEAQ (reference sequence). The CDR3 extends over 16 amino acids. Germline trimming cut 5 bases from V and 4 bases from J; bases unmatched to any gene: 7. The CDR3 coding sequence is TGTGCCAGCAGCACCGGGACTAGCGGGGCGACAGAGACCCAGTACTTC. This gives the protein CASSTGTSGATETQYF.

The chain uses TRBV3-1 and TRBJ2-1; 11 bases are shared with TRBD2. The CDR3 has 17 residues. V lost 5 bases to trimming and J lost 8 bases; unmatched junction nucleotides: 14. Germline CDR1 is LGHDT and CDR2 is YNNKEL (reference sequence). The CDR3 sequence is CASSAELAGDIFDEQFF. For the CDR3, the DNA is TGTGCCAGCAGCGCTGAACTAGCGGGAGATATATTCGATGAGCAGTTCTTC.

This clonotype occurred a few times. This chain links TRBV13 with TRBJ2-7; TRBD1 matches 10 bases. Germline CDR1 reads PRHDT; CDR2 reads FYEKMQ (reference sequence). This CDR3 has 15 amino acids. Trimming cost V 3 bases and J 4 bases; bases outside gene matches: 6. The CDR3 sequence is CASSFSGTGEYEQYF. In nucleotides, the CDR3 is TGTGCCAGCAGCTTCTCCGGGACAGGGGAGTACGAGCAGTACTTC. The full variable domain, in which reference TRBV13 and TRBJ2-7 provide the parts outside the CDR3, is AAGVIQSPRHLIKEKRETATLKCYPIPRHDTVYWYQQGPGQDPQFLISFYEKMQSDKGSIPDRFSAQQFSDYHSELNMSSLELGDSALYFCASSFSGTGEYEQYFGPGTRLTVT.

This chain uses TRBV24-1 with TRBJ2-3, with 7 positions matching TRBD1. Germline CDR1 is KGHDR and CDR2 is SFDVKD. Trimming cost V 2 bases and J 5 bases; bases outside gene matches: 9. This CDR3 region has 16 residues. In DNA, the CDR3 is TGTGCCACCAGTGATTCAAACCGGGACAGAAAAGATACGCAGTATTTT. Residues: CATSDSNRDRKDTQYF.

This clonotype appeared a few times. V gene TRBV6-2 or TRBV6-3 combines with J gene TRBJ2-3; 9 bases are shared with TRBD2. Germline assignment: CDR1 MNHEY and CDR2 SVGEGT. V shed 6 bases and J 3 bases; nucleotides not matched to a gene: 13. The CDR3 covers 17 residues. The CDR3 spells CASSRTSAPRRTDTQYF. The CDR3 DNA sequence: TGTGCCAGCAGCAGGACTAGCGCGCCACGGAGAACAGATACGCAGTATTTT.

Only a few counts were recorded for this clonotype. This chain joins TRBV6-1 and TRBJ2-1, with D unresolved. V dropped 7 bases and J dropped 12 bases, with 16 bases sitting between them. Germline V lookup: CDR1 MNHNS, CDR2 SASEGT. The CDR3 contains 12 residues. The CDR3 spells CASKVGLRPQFF. In DNA form, the CDR3 reads TGTGCCAGCAAAGTAGGGCTGAGACCGCAGTTCTTC.